Following are 15 T cell receptor beta chains from one sample sequenced in a study of shared clonotypes between healthy human individuals. Method: immunoSEQ multiplex PCR; TCRdb's copy keeps in-frame clones and lacks some. This table has 2.5 million or so clones, 85% to 95% appearing once. Sequenced: naive CD4+ T cells sorted from blood. Sample subset: CD45RA+ positively selected. These receptors came from a man aged 18-30 years in good health.

The CDR3 DNA reads as TGCGCCAGCAGCCCGGGCAGAGGAGATGGCTACACCTTC. Amino acids: CASSPGRGDGYTF. This rearrangement joins TRBV4-3 to TRBJ1-2, with D hard to call. Germline V CDR1 and CDR2: LGHNA, YSLEER. The CDR3 extends over 13 amino acids. V was cut by 4 bases and J by 6 bases, with 12 bases left in between.

V is TRBV7-2 and J is TRBJ1-6; D is unresolved. Germline V lookup: CDR1 SGHTA, CDR2 FQGNSA. The germline V and J ends were trimmed by 5 bases and 0 bases, with 11 bases remaining between them. The CDR3 contains 16 residues. CDR3 loop: CASSPGLGSYNSPLHF. In DNA, the CDR3 is TGTGCCAGCAGCCCCGGGTTGGGCTCCTATAATTCACCCCTCCACTTT.

The chain joins TRBV27 to TRBJ2-2; perhaps TRBD1 as D (6 bases). Germline V gene data show CDR1 as MNHEY and CDR2 as SMNVEV (reference sequence). The germline V and J ends were trimmed by 5 bases and 3 bases, with 10 bases remaining between them. CDR3 size: 14 residues. The CDR3 protein is CASSVDSYTGELFF. The CDR3 DNA reads TGTGCCAGCAGTGTGGACAGCTACACCGGGGAGCTGTTTTTT.

The chain joins TRBV5-1 to TRBJ2-7; 11 bases are shared with TRBD2. The CDR3 runs 14 residues. Germline V gives CDR1 SGHRS, CDR2 YFSETQ. The J segment lost 5 bases and the V segment lost 4 bases, leaving 5 bases of the junction unmatched. CDR3 region: CASSNGLAGNEQYF. As DNA, the CDR3 is TGCGCCAGCAGCAACGGACTAGCGGGTAACGAGCAGTACTTC.

CDR3: CATRDPDSPLHF. DNA for the CDR3: TGTGCCACCCGGGACCCGGATTCACCCCTCCACTTT. The J gene is TRBJ1-6, the V gene TRBV2; D may be TRBD1 (5 bases). This CDR3 has 12 residues. The V end lost 10 bases, the J end lost 8 bases, and 12 bases lay between the germline ends. The germline V gene encodes CDR1 SNHLY and CDR2 FYNNEI.

Details on this clone: Additional DNA sequences in this sample encode the identical CDR3. The chain has TRBV5-1 and TRBJ2-3; D is unresolved. The CDR3 runs 11 residues. Germline loops: CDR1 SGHRS, CDR2 YFSETQ. The V and J ends lost 4 bases and 6 bases respectively, with 6 bases between them. CDR3 sequence (DNA): TGCGCCAGCAGCCTTACCGATACGCAGTATTTT. It codes for CASSLTDTQYF.

The chain recombines TRBV6-5 with TRBJ2-1; TRBD2 matches at 10 bases. This CDR3 contains 15 residues. The germline CDR1 and CDR2 sequences are MNHEY and SVGAGI. The V gene end was trimmed by 2 bases and the J gene end by 7 bases; junction bases not matched to a gene: 5. The CDR3 reads CASSYTAGGSNEQFF. In DNA form, the CDR3 reads TGTGCCAGCAGTTACACAGCGGGGGGGTCTAATGAGCAGTTCTTC.

The genes are TRBV28 and TRBJ2-4; a weak D match, TRBD2 (7 bases). This CDR3 comprises 16 residues. V shed 8 bases and J shed 0 bases, with 17 bases lying between them. Germline-derived CDR1 and CDR2 are MDHEN and SYDVKM. The CDR3 here is CASLPPGGLAKNIQYF. As DNA, the CDR3 is TGTGCCAGCCTCCCCCCGGGGGGCTTAGCCAAAAACATTCAGTACTTC. Combining the CDR3 with reference TRBV28 and TRBJ2-4 gives the whole variable domain DVKVTQSSRYLVKRTGEKVFLECVQDMDHENMFWYRQDPGLGLRLIYFSYDVKMKEKGDIPEGYSVSREKKERFSLILESASTNQTSMYLCASLPPGGLAKNIQYFGAGTRLSVL.

V usage is TRBV6-5 and J usage is TRBJ2-7; tentatively, D is TRBD2 (6 bases). This CDR3 contains 12 residues. Deletions cut 2 bases from V and 9 bases from J, with 11 bases between. The V gene's germline CDR1 is MNHEY and CDR2 SVGAGI. CDR3 protein: CASSYGGTAQYF. CDR3 nucleotide sequence: TGTGCCAGCAGTTACGGAGGGACTGCGCAGTACTTC.

The J gene is TRBJ2-3, the V gene TRBV6-4; TRBD2 matches at 9 bases. The CDR3 runs to 14 residues. Trimming cost V 6 bases and J 4 bases; bases outside gene matches: 5. Germline CDR1 and CDR2: MRHNA and SNTAGT. The CDR3 DNA sequence: TGTGCCAGCAGGCCGCGGGAGGGCGCAGATACGCAGTATTTT. It is translated as CASRPREGADTQYF.

The chain carries TRBV19 and TRBJ1-6; no definite D call. The CDR3 totals 15 residues. V was shortened by 3 bases and J by 0 bases, with 6 bases between the two germline ends. Germline lookup yields CDR1 LNHDA and CDR2 SQIVND (reference sequence). The CDR3 DNA reads as TGTGCCAGTAGTATGCGGAACTCCTATAATTCACCCCTCCACTTT. Translated: CASSMRNSYNSPLHF.

The CDR3 is CASSPTSGRSYNEQFF. The DNA of the CDR3 is TGTGCCAGCAGCCCCACTAGCGGGAGGTCCTACAATGAGCAGTTCTTC. This chain joins TRBV7-2 and TRBJ2-1; 12 positions match TRBD2. The CDR3 sequence is 16 residues long. CDR1 and CDR2 (germline): SGHTA, FQGNSA. V lost 5 bases and J lost 1; bases outside the gene matches: 3. Together with reference TRBV7-2 and TRBJ2-1, the CDR3 gives the full variable domain: GAGVSQSPSNKVTEKGKDVELRCDPISGHTALYWYRQSLGQGLEFLIYFQGNSAPDKSGLPSDRFSAERTGGSVSTLTIQRTQQEDSAVYLCASSPTSGRSYNEQFFGPGTRLTVL.

This clone was detected once. The chain has TRBV28 and TRBJ1-6; TRBD1 might be the D (5 bases). The CDR3 loop spans 13 amino acids. With 5 bases removed from V and 13 bases from J, the gap between germline ends came to 15 bases. CDR1 MDHEN and CDR2 SYDVKM come from the germline V gene. CDR3 amino acids: CASSTTAPTPLHF. For the CDR3, the DNA is TGTGCCAGCAGTACGACAGCGCCAACCCCCCTCCACTTT.

The chain recombines TRBV7-9 with TRBJ2-1; D gene ambiguous. CDR1 is SEHNR and CDR2 is FQNEAQ in the germline V gene (reference sequence). V was cut by 2 bases and J by 6 bases, with 11 bases left in between. This CDR3 is 14 amino acids long. The CDR3 DNA follows: TGTGCCAGCAGCTTATCCTCGTTGGTCAATGAGCAGTTCTTC. Encoded protein: CASSLSSLVNEQFF.

The chain has TRBV4-1 and TRBJ2-1, with TRBD2 matching 12 bases. Trimming cost V 1 base and J 8 bases; bases outside gene matches: 6. CDR1 is MGHRA, CDR2 YSYEKL, per germline. The CDR3 is made up of 16 amino acids. This chain's CDR3 is CASSQASSGGADEQFF. For the CDR3, the DNA is TGCGCCAGCAGCCAAGCATCTAGCGGGGGGGCCGATGAGCAGTTCTTC.